This T cell receptor (beta chain) was captured by sequencing in a study of spatial heterogeneity in lung cancer. Study information: Detection consistently captured more beta-chain sequences than alpha-chain sequences. A unique TCR and UMI combination showed up more than ten times in raw reads, on average.

Germline CDR1 SGHDT, CDR2 YYEEEE. This CDR3 has 14 residues. Trimming removed 4 bases from V and 4 bases from J; junction bases left unmatched: 7. Regarding time point: sample taken at primary tumor resection. Unsorted whole RNA from tumor, nontumor lung or frozen PBMC underwent sequencing. The donors were more than 70 patients with non-small cell lung cancer that was early-stage and untreated. This clonotype has ten or more counts. Little can be read into the size of this beta chain, an off-target read in a library designed for alpha chains. The presence of a unique molecular identifier marked each TCR cDNA molecule. Using its own MiXCR run on the 5' RACE reads, TCRdb lists one record per CDR3 protein. Of about 12,000 distinct CDR3 sequences in the sample, approximately 6.2% were seen once.

This receptor was identified in a male donor with early-stage non-small cell lung cancer. The sample in question was normal lung tissue next to the tumor, obtained at surgery. This chain connects TRBV5-6 to TRBJ1-1; 7 bases line up with TRBD1. The CDR3 bases are TGTGCCAGCAGCCGAGGGGGCAGGTCCACTGAAGCTTTCTTT. This encodes CASSRGGRSTEAFF.